This section outlines one TCR beta chain sequence together with its context. Its antigen is undetermined. The data derive from a study of T cells after yellow fever vaccination. Across the study: SMART-Seq v4 Ultra Low Input prepared the low-cell-number fractions.

TCRdb re-analysed the 5' RACE reads in MiXCR, keeping a single row per CDR3 protein. The sample holds about 340,000 distinct CDR3 sequences; around 13% are singletons and the top ten take more than 3%. Study-level points and caveats: Most primary-vaccination clones recurred post-booster (roughly 96% CD4, 85% to 90% CD8).

CDR1 SGHAT and CDR2 FQNNGV come from the germline V gene. The ends lost 3 bases at V and 5 bases at J; junction bases unmatched: 4. The CDR3 covers 13 residues. The sample was CD4+ T cells sorted from PBMCs, taken 15 days after the yellow fever booster vaccination. The clonotype was recovered from a man in his late teens or twenties who received the YFV17D yellow fever vaccine. The chain is built from TRBV11-2 and TRBJ2-7; 7 bases are a match to TRBD1. The CDR3: CASSFGQANEQYF. The CDR3 coding sequence is TGTGCCAGCAGCTTCGGACAGGCTAACGAGCAGTACTTC.